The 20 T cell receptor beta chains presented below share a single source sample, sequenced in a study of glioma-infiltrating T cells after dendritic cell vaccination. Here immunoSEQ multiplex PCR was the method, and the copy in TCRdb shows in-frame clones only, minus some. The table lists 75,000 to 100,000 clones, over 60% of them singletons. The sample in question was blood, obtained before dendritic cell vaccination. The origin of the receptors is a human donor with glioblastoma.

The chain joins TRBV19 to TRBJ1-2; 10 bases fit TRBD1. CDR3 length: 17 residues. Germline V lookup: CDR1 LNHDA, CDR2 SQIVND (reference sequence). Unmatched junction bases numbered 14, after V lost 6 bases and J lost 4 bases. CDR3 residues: CASRTGQGIAGAYGYTF. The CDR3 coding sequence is TGTGCCAGTAGGACGGGACAGGGGATCGCCGGGGCCTATGGCTACACCTTC.

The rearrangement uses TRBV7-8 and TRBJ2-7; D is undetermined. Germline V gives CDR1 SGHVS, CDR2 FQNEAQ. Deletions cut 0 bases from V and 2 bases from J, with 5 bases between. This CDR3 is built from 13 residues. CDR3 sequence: CASSLAAPYEQYF. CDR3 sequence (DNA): TGTGCCAGCAGCTTAGCGGCACCCTACGAGCAGTACTTC. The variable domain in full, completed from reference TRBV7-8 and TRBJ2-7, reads GAGVSQSPRYKVAKRGQDVALRCDPISGHVSLFWYQQALGQGPEFLTYFQNEAQLDKSGLPSDRFFAERPEGSVSTLKIQRTQQEDSAVYLCASSLAAPYEQYFGPGTRLTVT.

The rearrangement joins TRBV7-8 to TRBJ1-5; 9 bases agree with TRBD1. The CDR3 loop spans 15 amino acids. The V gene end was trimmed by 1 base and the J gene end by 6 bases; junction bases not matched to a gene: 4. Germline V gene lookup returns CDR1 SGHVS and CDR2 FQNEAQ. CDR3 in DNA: TGTGCCAGCAGCTTAGTCGGGACAGGGTTTCAGCCCCAGCATTTT. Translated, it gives CASSLVGTGFQPQHF.

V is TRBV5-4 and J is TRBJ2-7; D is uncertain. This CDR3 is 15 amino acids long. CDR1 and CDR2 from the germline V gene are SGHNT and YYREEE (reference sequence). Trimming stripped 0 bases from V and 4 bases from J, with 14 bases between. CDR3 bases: TGTGCCAGCAGCTTGGGAGGTTCGGGTGAATACGAGCAGTACTTC. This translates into CASSLGGSGEYEQYF.

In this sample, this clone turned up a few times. CDR3 DNA: TGTGCCAGCAGCGCCCAGGGACTCTCCCGCTCCTACAATGAGCAGTTCTTC. Translating it yields CASSAQGLSRSYNEQFF. This rearrangement joins TRBV9 to TRBJ2-1; D perhaps matches TRBD2 (6 bases). Germline lookup yields CDR1 SGDLS and CDR2 YYNGEE. CDR3 length: 17 residues. Trimming shortened V by 3 bases and J by 0 bases, and 16 bases separated the two germline ends.

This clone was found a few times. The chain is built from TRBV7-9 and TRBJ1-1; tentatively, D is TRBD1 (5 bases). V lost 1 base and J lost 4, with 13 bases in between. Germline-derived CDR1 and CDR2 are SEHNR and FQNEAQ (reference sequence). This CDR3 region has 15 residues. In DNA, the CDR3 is TGTGCCAGCAGCTTAGGCGGGGCCCTGGGCACTGAAGCTTTCTTT. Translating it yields CASSLGGALGTEAFF. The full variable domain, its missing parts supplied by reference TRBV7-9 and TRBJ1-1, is DTGVSQNPRHKITKRGQNVTFRCDPISEHNRLYWYRQTLGQGPEFLTYFQNEAQLEKSRLLSDRFSAERPKGSFSTLEIQRTEQGDSAMYLCASSLGGALGTEAFFGQGTRLTVV.

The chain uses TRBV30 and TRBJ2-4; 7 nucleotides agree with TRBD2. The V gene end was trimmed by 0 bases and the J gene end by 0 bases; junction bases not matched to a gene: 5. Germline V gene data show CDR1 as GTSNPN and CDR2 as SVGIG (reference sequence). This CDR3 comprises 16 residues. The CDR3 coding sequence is TGTGCCTGGAGTGTGGGGGGGACCATAGCCAAAAACATTCAGTACTTC. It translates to CAWSVGGTIAKNIQYF.

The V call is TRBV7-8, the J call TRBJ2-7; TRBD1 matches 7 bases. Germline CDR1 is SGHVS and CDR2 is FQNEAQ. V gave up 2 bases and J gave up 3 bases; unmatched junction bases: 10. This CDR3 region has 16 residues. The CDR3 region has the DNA TGTGCCAGCAGCTTATCGACAGGGCCTAAAGGCTACGAGCAGTACTTC. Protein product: CASSLSTGPKGYEQYF.

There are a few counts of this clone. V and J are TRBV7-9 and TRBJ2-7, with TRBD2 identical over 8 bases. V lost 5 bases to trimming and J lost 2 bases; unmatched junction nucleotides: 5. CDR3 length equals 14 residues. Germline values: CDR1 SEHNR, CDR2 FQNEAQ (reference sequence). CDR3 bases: TGTGCCAGCAGCCCTATAGCGGGAACCTACGAGCAGTACTTC. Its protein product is CASSPIAGTYEQYF.

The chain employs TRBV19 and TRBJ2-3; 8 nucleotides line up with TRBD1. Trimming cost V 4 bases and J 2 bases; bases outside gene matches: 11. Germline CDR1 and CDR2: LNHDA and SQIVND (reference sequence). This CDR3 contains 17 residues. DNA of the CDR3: TGTGCCAGTAGTACGAACGGACAGGGCCTAAACACAGATACGCAGTATTTT. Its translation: CASSTNGQGLNTDTQYF.

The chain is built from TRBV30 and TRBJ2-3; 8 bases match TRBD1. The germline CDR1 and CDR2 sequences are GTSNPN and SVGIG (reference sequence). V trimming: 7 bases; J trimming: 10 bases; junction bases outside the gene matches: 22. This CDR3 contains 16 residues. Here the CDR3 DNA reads TGTGCCTTCCTCCCGGGACAGGCGGGATTTAAGGCGGCGCAGTATTTT. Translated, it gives CAFLPGQAGFKAAQYF.

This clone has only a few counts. DNA for the CDR3: TGTGCCAGCAGCACGACAGGGTTTGGAAACACCATATATTTT. Protein: CASSTTGFGNTIYF. The chain recombines TRBV7-2 with TRBJ1-3; 7 nucleotides agree with TRBD1. This CDR3 is built from 14 residues. V lost 5 bases, J lost 3 bases, and 4 bases stayed unmatched. Germline CDR1 SGHTA, CDR2 FQGNSA.

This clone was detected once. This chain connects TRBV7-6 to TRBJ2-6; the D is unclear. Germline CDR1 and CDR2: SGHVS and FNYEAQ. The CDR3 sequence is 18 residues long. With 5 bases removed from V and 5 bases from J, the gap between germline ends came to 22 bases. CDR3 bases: TGTGCCAGCAGCCATTCATCAATCTCACAAAGTCGGGCCAACGTCCTGACTTTC. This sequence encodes CASSHSSISQSRANVLTF.

In DNA form, the CDR3 reads TGTGCCAGCAGTTACTCGAGACTAGCCGGCGAGCAGTACTTC. It translates to CASSYSRLAGEQYF. The V and J genes are TRBV6-5 and TRBJ2-7, with TRBD2 matching over 7 bases. The CDR3 sequence is 14 residues long. J lost 6 bases, V lost 0 bases, and 5 bases had no gene match. Germline V gene data show CDR1 as MNHEY and CDR2 as SVGAGI.

The CDR3 region is CASSRFTGGEGGYTF. The CDR3 DNA reads TGTGCCAGCAGCCGCTTCACAGGGGGCGAAGGCGGCTACACCTTC. The chain employs TRBV7-2 and TRBJ1-2; TRBD1 matches at 9 bases. This CDR3 has 15 residues. Germline CDR1 SGHTA, CDR2 FQGNSA. V lost 5 bases, J lost 8 bases, and 12 bases stayed unmatched.

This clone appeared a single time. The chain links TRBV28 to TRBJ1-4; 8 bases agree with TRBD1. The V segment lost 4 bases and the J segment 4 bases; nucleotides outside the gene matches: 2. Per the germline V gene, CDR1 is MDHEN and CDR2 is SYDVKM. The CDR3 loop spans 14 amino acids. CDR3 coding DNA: TGTGCCAGCAGTTCTGGACAGGGTAATGAAAAACTGTTTTTT. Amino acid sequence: CASSSGQGNEKLFF.

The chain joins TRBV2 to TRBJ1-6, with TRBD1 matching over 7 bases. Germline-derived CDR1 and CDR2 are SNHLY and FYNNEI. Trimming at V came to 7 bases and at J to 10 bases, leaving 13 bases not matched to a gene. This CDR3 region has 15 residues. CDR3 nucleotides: TGTGCCAGCATCCGGACAGGTGCAGTGGAGTCACCCCTCCACTTT. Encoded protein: CASIRTGAVESPLHF.

DNA for the CDR3: TGTGCCAGCAGTTACGTCCGGGGAGGACAGCCCCAGCATTTT. This sequence encodes CASSYVRGGQPQHF. J is TRBJ1-5 and V is TRBV6-5; D call uncertain. Germline V CDR1 and CDR2: MNHEY, SVGAGI. The V end was cut by 2 bases, the J end by 7 bases, with 12 bases between. The CDR3 consists of 14 residues.

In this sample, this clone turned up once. This chain's CDR3 is CASSLTLGLAGALTYEQYF. In nucleotides, the CDR3 is TGTGCCAGCAGTCTCACCTTGGGACTAGCGGGAGCACTAACCTACGAGCAGTACTTC. The genes are TRBV28 and TRBJ2-7; 14 positions agree with TRBD2. CDR3 size: 19 residues. In germline, CDR1 is MDHEN, CDR2 SYDVKM. After removal of 5 bases from V and 2 bases from J, the junction contained 14 bases not matched to a gene.

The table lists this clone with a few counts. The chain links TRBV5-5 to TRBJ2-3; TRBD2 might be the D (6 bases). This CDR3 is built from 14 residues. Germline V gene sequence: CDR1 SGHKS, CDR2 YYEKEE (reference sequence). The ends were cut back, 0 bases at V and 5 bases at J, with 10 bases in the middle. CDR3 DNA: TGTGCCAGCAGCTTGGTGGGGGGTAGAGATACGCAGTATTTT. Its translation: CASSLVGGRDTQYF.